This T cell receptor (beta chain) was sequenced in a study of early T cells in non-severe SARS-CoV-2 infection. Study at large: Sequencing targeted bulk RNA from unsorted whole blood, leaving chains unpaired.

CDR1 and CDR2 (germline): MNHNY, SVGAGI (reference sequence). This CDR3 spans 15 amino acids. Trimming removed 10 bases from V and 4 bases from J; junction bases left unmatched: 9. Tagging with unique molecular identifiers was applied to individual cDNA molecules. One entry per CDR3 protein results from TCRdb running MiXCR on the 5' RACE reads. The profile shows around 80,000 distinct CDR3 sequences, 11% of them singletons. The table lists this clonotype with a few counts. The rearrangement uses TRBV6-6 and TRBJ2-6; the match to TRBD1 covers 8 bases. Sequenced here: whole blood, sampled at baseline. The clonotype was recovered from an adult who was a healthcare worker with PCR-confirmed SARS-CoV-2 infection or an uninfected control (not recorded which). CDR3 in amino acids: CANSPDRAGANVLTF. The CDR3 DNA reads TGTGCCAACTCACCGGACAGGGCCGGGGCCAACGTCCTGACTTTC.